The rows below give T cell receptor beta chains drawn from one sample of a study of T cell responses to AZD1222 COVID-19 vaccine. The repertoire was sequenced with immunoSEQ multiplex PCR; TCRdb's copy has only in-frame clones and lacks some. The table lists around 180,000 clones, 90% to 95% of them singletons. Here the sequenced sample was peripheral blood, taken 28 days after the second AZD1222 dose. Receptors originate from an adult who received the AZD1222 COVID-19 vaccine. The CDR3 runs from the conserved cysteine through the conserved F or W. The D gene is left open where the match is weak. Rows give clone size only sometimes, using once, few, many, or a class for an expanded clone.

abundance	j_gene	d_gene	v_gene	CDR3nt	CDR3aa
-	TRBJ1-6	TRBD1	TRBV5-1	TGCGCCAGCAGCGATCCGGGACAGGGGGCGGGTAATTCACCCCTCCACTTT	CASSDPGQGAGNSPLHF
-	TRBJ2-3	TRBD2	TRBV6-5	TGTGCCAGCAGTTACCTAGCGGGGGGCACAGATACGCAGTATTTT	CASSYLAGGTDTQYF
-	TRBJ1-1	-	TRBV18	TGTGCCAGCTCCATCCCGGGAGGCCGGAACACTGAAGCTTTCTTT	CASSIPGGRNTEAFF
-	TRBJ2-3	TRBD2	TRBV12-3/TRBV12-4	TGTGCCAGCACACTAGCGGGGCTCGATACGCAGTATTTT	CASTLAGLDTQYF
-	TRBJ1-1	-	TRBV19	TGTGCCAGTACCTCGGCAGGGGCGAACACTGAAGCTTTCTTT	CASTSAGANTEAFF
-	TRBJ2-5	TRBD1	TRBV12-3/TRBV12-4	TGTGCCAGCAGTTCAGGGGGCGTCGAGACCCAGTACTTC	CASSSGGVETQYF
once	TRBJ2-3	-	TRBV5-1	TGCGCCAGCAGCTTGGTTACCCCAGATACGCAGTATTTT	CASSLVTPDTQYF
once	TRBJ1-2	-	TRBV15	TGTGCCACCAGCAGAGAGTTCTATGGCTACACCTTC	CATSREFYGYTF
-	TRBJ2-5	-	TRBV21-1	TGTGCCAGCAGACCCTCCCAGACAGGGCCCCAAGAGACCCAGTACTTC	CASRPSQTGPQETQYF
-	TRBJ1-4	TRBD1	TRBV24-1	TGTGCCACCAGTGCCGTAGACAGGGGGCGTGAAAAACTGTTTTTT	CATSAVDRGREKLFF
-	TRBJ2-2	-	TRBV19	TGTGCCAGTAGTAGCACCGGGGAGCTGTTTTTT	CASSSTGELFF
-	TRBJ2-7	-	TRBV29-1	TGCAGCGTTGAAGATTTCCCAAACTACGAGCAGTACTTC	CSVEDFPNYEQYF
-	TRBJ2-1	TRBD2	TRBV28	TGTGCCAGCAGTCAACGGACTAGTCCCTACAATGAGCAGTTCTTC	CASSQRTSPYNEQFF
-	TRBJ1-1	-	TRBV19	TGTGCCAGTAGTCAGCAGGGAGACACTGAAGCTTTCTTT	CASSQQGDTEAFF
-	TRBJ2-1	TRBD2	TRBV19	TGTGCCAGTAGTATGGGCGCGGGAGGGCCCGTCAATGAGCAGTTCTTC	CASSMGAGGPVNEQFF
-	TRBJ2-1	-	TRBV7-3	TGTGCCAGCAGCTTAACGGCAGGCCGCTACAATGAGCAGTTCTTC	CASSLTAGRYNEQFF
-	TRBJ2-7	-	TRBV4-1	TGCGCCAGCAGCCCATTAGCGGTTCATCACGGCGAGCAGTACTTC	CASSPLAVHHGEQYF
-	TRBJ1-5	-	TRBV7-2	TGTGCCAGCAGCTTAGGCTCCCTCTGGGGTCAGCAAAATCAGCCCCAGCATTTT	CASSLGSLWGQQNQPQHF